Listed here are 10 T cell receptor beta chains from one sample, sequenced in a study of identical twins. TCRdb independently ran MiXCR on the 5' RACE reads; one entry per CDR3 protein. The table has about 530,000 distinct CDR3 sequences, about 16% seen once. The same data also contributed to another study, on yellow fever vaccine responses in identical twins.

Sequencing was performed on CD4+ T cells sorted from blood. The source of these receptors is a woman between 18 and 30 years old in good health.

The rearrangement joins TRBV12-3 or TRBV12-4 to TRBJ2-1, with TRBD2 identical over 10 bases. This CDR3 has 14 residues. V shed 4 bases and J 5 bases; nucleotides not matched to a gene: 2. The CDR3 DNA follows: TGTGCCAGCAGTTCTAGCGGGGGCAACAATGAGCAGTTCTTC. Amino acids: CASSSSGGNNEQFF.

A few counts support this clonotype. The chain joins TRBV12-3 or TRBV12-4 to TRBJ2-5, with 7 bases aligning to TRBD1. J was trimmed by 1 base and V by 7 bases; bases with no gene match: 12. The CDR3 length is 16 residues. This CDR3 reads CASTKNRGAIQETQYF. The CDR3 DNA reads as TGTGCCAGCACAAAAAACAGGGGCGCGATCCAAGAGACCCAGTACTTC.

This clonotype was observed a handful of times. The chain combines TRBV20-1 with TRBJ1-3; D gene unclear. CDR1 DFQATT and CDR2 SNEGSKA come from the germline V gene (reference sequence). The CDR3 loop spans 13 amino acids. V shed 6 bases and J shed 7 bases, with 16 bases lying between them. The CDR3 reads CSATPSAGNTIYF. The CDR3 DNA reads TGCAGTGCAACCCCTTCCGCGGGCAACACCATATATTTT.

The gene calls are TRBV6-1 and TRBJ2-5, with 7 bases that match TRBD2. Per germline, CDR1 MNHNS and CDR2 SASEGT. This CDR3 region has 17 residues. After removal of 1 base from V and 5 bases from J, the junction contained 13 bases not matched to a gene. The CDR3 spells CASSEVFLAGVTETQYF. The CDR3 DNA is TGTGCCAGCAGTGAAGTGTTTTTGGCGGGAGTAACGGAGACCCAGTACTTC.

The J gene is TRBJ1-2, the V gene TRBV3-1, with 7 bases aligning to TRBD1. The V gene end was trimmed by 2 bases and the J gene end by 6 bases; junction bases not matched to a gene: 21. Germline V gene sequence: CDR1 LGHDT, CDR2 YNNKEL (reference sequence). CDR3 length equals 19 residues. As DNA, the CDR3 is TGTGCCAGCAGCCAACTCCCAAAACCGTTTAGGGGGCATGGGGATGGCTACACCTTC. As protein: CASSQLPKPFRGHGDGYTF.

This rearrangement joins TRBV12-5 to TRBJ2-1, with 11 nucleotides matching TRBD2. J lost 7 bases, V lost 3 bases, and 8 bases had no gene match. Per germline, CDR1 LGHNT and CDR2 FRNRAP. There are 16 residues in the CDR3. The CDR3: CASGFRGTSGLNEQFF. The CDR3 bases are TGTGCTAGTGGTTTTCGCGGGACTAGCGGTCTAAATGAGCAGTTCTTC.

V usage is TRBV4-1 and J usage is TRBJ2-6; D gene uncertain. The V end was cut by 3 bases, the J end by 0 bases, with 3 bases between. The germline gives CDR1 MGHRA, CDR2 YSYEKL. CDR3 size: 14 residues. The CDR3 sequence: CASSQLSGANVLTF. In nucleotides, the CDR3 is TGCGCCAGCAGCCAGCTCTCTGGGGCCAACGTCCTGACTTTC.

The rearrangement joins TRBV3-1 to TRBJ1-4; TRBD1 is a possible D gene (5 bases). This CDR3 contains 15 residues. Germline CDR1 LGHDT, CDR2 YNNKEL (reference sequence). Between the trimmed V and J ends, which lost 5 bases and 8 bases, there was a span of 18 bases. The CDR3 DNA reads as TGTGCCAGCAGCAAACAGGTCGGGGTCCGGGAAAAACTGTTTTTT. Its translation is CASSKQVGVREKLFF.

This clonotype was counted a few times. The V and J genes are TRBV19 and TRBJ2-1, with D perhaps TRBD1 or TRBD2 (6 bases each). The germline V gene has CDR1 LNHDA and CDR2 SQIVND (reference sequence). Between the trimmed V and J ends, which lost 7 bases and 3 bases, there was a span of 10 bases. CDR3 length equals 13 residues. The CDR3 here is CASTGGNYNEQFF. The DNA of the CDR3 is TGTGCCAGTACCGGGGGCAACTACAATGAGCAGTTCTTC.

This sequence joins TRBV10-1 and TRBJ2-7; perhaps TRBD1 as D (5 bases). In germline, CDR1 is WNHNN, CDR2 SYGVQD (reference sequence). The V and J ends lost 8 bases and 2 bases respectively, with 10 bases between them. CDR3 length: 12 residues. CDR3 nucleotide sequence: TGCGCCAGCGGAGACAGTCCCTACGAGCAGTACGTC. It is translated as CASGDSPYEQYV.